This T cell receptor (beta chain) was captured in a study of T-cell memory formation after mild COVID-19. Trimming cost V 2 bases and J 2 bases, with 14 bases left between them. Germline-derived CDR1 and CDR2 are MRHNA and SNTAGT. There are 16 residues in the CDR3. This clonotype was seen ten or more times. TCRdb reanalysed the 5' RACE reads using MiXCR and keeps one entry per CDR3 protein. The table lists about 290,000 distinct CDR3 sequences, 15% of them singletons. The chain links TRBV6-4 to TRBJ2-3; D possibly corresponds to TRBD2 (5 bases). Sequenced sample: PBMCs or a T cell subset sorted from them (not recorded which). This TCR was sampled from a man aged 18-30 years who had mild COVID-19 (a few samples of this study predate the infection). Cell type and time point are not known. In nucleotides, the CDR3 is TGTGCCAGCAGTGACACGTCGGGGAGCGCCACAGATACGCAGTATTTT. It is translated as CASSDTSGSATDTQYF.